This T cell receptor (beta chain) stems from a study of shared clonotypes between healthy human individuals. Data came from immunoSEQ multiplex PCR; TCRdb stores just in-frame clones and leaves some out. This table has roughly 1,800,000 clones, roughly 94% appearing once. V lost 11 bases and J lost 2, with 13 bases in between. Germline V lookup: CDR1 SGHAT, CDR2 FQNNGV. The CDR3 extends over 12 amino acids. As defined, naive CD8 cells were CD45RO-negative and positively selected for CCR7, with terminally differentiated effector memory CD45RA+ cells excluded. The receptor was derived from a young man in good health. Sequencing was performed on naive CD8+ T cells sorted from blood. The genes are TRBV11-2 and TRBJ2-7, with D perhaps matching TRBD2 (7 bases). The CDR3 DNA sequence: TGTGCCGAGGGGGGGCTGGCCTACGAGCAGTACTTC. Translation gives CAEGGLAYEQYF.